The sequence of this T cell receptor (beta chain) was determined in a study of blood T cell repertoires in COVID-19 (dated by TCRdb to the early 2020s). Study-wide context: Collaborator samples came from the United States, Italy and Spain and covered acute and convalescent phases of COVID-19. The samples were drawn from the first 160 participants of the ongoing ImmuneRACE study and from 950 to 1,500 subjects provided by 6 global collaborators. A de-identified subject ID, COVID-19 status, age in years and sex were almost always included in the sample metadata. Where available, HLA class I and class II types were taken from metadata supplied by the sample provider and were not determined by assay-based typing. A freely available public database, intended as a resource for researchers studying the immune response to SARS-CoV-2, is where the repertoires were released. Subjects who had been exposed to COVID-19, were actively infected with it, or had recovered from it provided the deeply sampled blood TCRbeta repertoires that made up the dataset. The material from the prospective study consisted of cDNA or gDNA derived from T cells, B-cell-depleted T cells, or PBMCs. On the study overall, not on this receptor specifically: Clinical and demographic metadata were provided uncurated, with the amount varying by source and participant.

At one collaborating source in Seattle, patients were enrolled during active infection and were followed longitudinally through the course of disease. The collaborating institutions used their own protocols to collect whole blood in K2EDTA tubes. For TCRbeta analysis, collaborator samples were shipped as frozen whole blood, as isolated PBMCs, or as DNA extracted from either sample type. TCRbeta CDR3 regions were amplified from genomic DNA by means of the immunoSEQ Assay, a bias-controlled multiplex PCR. Regarding the original processing steps: The number of nucleated cells in each sample was estimated by amplification of reference gene primers within the assay. To quantify the absolute abundance of each unique TCRbeta CDR3 rearrangement, sequence reads were collapsed and filtered. For each sample, productive Simpson clonality was calculated as the square root of Simpson's diversity index over productive rearrangements. TCRdb provides this immuneACCESS table in a form limited to in-frame rearrangements. Some clones are lacking; in checked studies, under half of them reflect an unresolved V gene, and why the rest are absent is not known. Clonal size and the V and J genes are those of that table, whereas D and trimming came from the DNA. Present in this sample are about 100,000 clones, approximately 90% of which were seen just once. Around 4.3% of the sample is held by the ten biggest clonotypes.

This clone was detected once. Its antigen remains unidentified. No quality values exist for individual bases; no much larger clone is one base distant. Material: peripheral blood. This clonotype originated in a human donor with COVID-19, enrolled during active disease. The donor label of this sample is uncertain.

This receptor carries the CDR3 CASSLTSYYYNEQFF. The nucleotides read TGCGCCAGCAGCTTGACTTCCTACTACTACAATGAGCAGTTCTTC. The sequence is built from TRBV5-1 and TRBJ2-1, with the identity of the D gene unclear. The CDR3, cysteine through phenylalanine, is 15 amino acids long. Just CDR3 DNA is preserved here, 45 bases in frame from base 1. V is cut by 1 base and J by 3 bases, and the space between the germline ends is 11 bases. CDR1 SGHRS and CDR2 YFSETQ are derived from the germline V gene.